A single sample is the source of the 27 T cell receptor beta chains below, sequenced in a study of cytomegalovirus exposure and HLA in healthy donors. The repertoire was sequenced with immunoSEQ multiplex PCR; TCRdb's copy has only in-frame clones and lacks some. The sample yields about 220,000 clones, approximately 88% seen once. The specimen sequenced was PBMCs. The receptors originated from a woman under 40 in good health and CMV-seropositive.

V is TRBV6-5 and J is TRBJ1-5; D not resolved. The ends were cut back, 0 bases at V and 3 bases at J, with 6 bases in the middle. Germline V CDR1 and CDR2: MNHEY, SVGAGI. The CDR3 is made up of 14 amino acids. Here the CDR3 reads CASSYSRSNQPQHF. CDR3 nucleotide sequence: TGTGCCAGCAGTTACTCCCGGTCCAATCAGCCCCAGCATTTT.

The rearrangement links TRBV4-1 to TRBJ2-1; no clear D gene. V gave up 2 bases and J gave up 6 bases, with 5 bases separating them. The germline CDR1 and CDR2 sequences are MGHRA and YSYEKL. The CDR3 has 12 amino acids. For the CDR3, the DNA is TGCGCCAGCAGCCAATTTGGCAATGAGCAGTTCTTC. Protein sequence: CASSQFGNEQFF.

The chain uses TRBV28 and TRBJ2-7; D is undetermined. CDR1 is MDHEN, CDR2 SYDVKM, per germline. The CDR3 is made up of 15 amino acids. Trimming took 4 bases from V and 3 from J, leaving 16 bases between them. The CDR3 is CASSSWKFVNYEQYF. CDR3 DNA sequence: TGTGCCAGCAGTTCATGGAAGTTCGTTAACTACGAGCAGTACTTC.

This chain links TRBV5-1 with TRBJ2-7; 7 bases are a match to TRBD2. With V trimmed by 2 bases and J by 4 bases, 6 bases remained unmatched. Germline values: CDR1 SGHRS, CDR2 YFSETQ. The CDR3 extends over 14 amino acids. DNA of the CDR3: TGCGCCAGCAGCTTTAAGCGGGAAAGGTACGAGCAGTACTTC. Translating gives CASSFKRERYEQYF.

The chain has TRBV4-1 and TRBJ2-5; 9 bases align to TRBD1. V dropped 3 bases and J dropped 5; count of bases not matched to a gene: 4. CDR3 size: 14 residues. Germline CDR1 and CDR2: MGHRA and YSYEKL. CDR3 loop: CASSHFDRGETQYF. The CDR3 DNA reads TGCGCCAGCAGCCACTTTGACAGGGGGGAGACCCAGTACTTC.

The chain carries TRBV27 and TRBJ2-3; no firm D call. Germline V gene data show CDR1 as MNHEY and CDR2 as SMNVEV (reference sequence). The length of the CDR3 is 11 residues. Trimming removed 3 bases at V and 7 bases at J, with 5 bases between. CDR3 nucleotides: TGTGCCAGCAGTTTTGGGAATACGCAGTATTTT. Translation gives CASSFGNTQYF.

On this clone itself: Germline is not matched at one junction end, which may reflect a read error. The gene calls are TRBV30 and TRBJ2-7; unclear D gene. The CDR3 has 12 amino acids. The V gene's germline CDR1 is GTSNPN and CDR2 SVGIG (reference sequence). CDR3: CAWLTASHEQYF. DNA of the CDR3: TGTGCCTGGCTTACAGCCTCCCACGAGCAGTACTTC.

This clone has only a few counts. The rearrangement uses TRBV7-8 and TRBJ2-3, with 12 positions matching TRBD2. CDR1 is SGHVS, CDR2 FQNEAQ, per germline. There are 16 residues in the CDR3. V lost 4 bases and J lost 6; bases outside the gene matches: 8. Here the CDR3 DNA reads TGTGCCAGCAGCTCTGGACTAGCGGGAATCGGGGATACGCAGTATTTT. Residues: CASSSGLAGIGDTQYF.

V gene TRBV6-5 combines with J gene TRBJ1-2; D is possibly TRBD1 (5 bases). Germline V gene lookup returns CDR1 MNHEY and CDR2 SVGAGI. There are 16 residues in the CDR3. V was pared by 0 bases and J by 5 bases, with 16 bases between. Written as DNA, the CDR3 is TGTGCCAGCAGTTACTCGACCGGGGCTGGGGCTTATGGCTACACCTTC. Amino acid sequence: CASSYSTGAGAYGYTF.

In this sample, this clone turned up a few times. The chain is built from TRBV9 and TRBJ2-5; TRBD1 agrees at 9 bases. V lost 0 bases and J lost 5; bases outside the gene matches: 5. From germline, CDR1 is SGDLS and CDR2 YYNGEE. CDR3 length equals 15 residues. The CDR3 DNA is TGTGCCAGCAGCGTAGGGACAGGGGCGGGGGAGACCCAGTACTTC. Protein product: CASSVGTGAGETQYF.

A word on this clone: This specimen includes other DNA sequences encoding the same CDR3. The chain recombines TRBV27 with TRBJ2-7; unclear D gene. Between the trimmed V and J ends, which lost 3 bases and 4 bases, there was a span of 4 bases. The CDR3 sequence is 11 residues long. From germline, CDR1 is MNHEY and CDR2 SMNVEV (reference sequence). The CDR3 nucleotides read TGTGCCAGCAGTTTCGGGTACGAGCAGTACTTC. This codes for CASSFGYEQYF.

The chain employs TRBV27 and TRBJ2-1; 7 bases are a match to TRBD2. CDR1 is MNHEY and CDR2 is SMNVEV in the germline V gene (reference sequence). The CDR3 has 17 amino acids. Unmatched junction bases numbered 17, after V lost 0 bases and J lost 12 bases. The CDR3 DNA sequence: TGTGCCAGCAGTTTATCTCCCTATGCGGTGGCGGGAGTGACGCAGTTCTTC. Protein sequence: CASSLSPYAVAGVTQFF.

The chain has TRBV27 and TRBJ2-1; 10 nucleotides line up with TRBD1. The CDR3 spans 12 residues. Trimming removed 9 bases from V and 6 bases from J; junction bases left unmatched: 2. The germline V gene encodes CDR1 MNHEY and CDR2 SMNVEV (reference sequence). The CDR3 spells CASRQGANEQFF. The CDR3 bases are TGTGCCAGTAGACAGGGGGCCAATGAGCAGTTCTTC.

The chain has TRBV27 and TRBJ2-3; possibly TRBD2 for D (5 bases). The V gene lost 3 bases and the J gene lost 4 bases, with 8 bases spanning the gap. The germline gives CDR1 MNHEY, CDR2 SMNVEV (reference sequence). The CDR3 runs to 13 residues. The CDR3 DNA sequence: TGTGCCAGCAGTTTGGTCGGGGCAGATACGCAGTATTTT. Translated, it gives CASSLVGADTQYF.

This clone was detected only a few times. The chain carries TRBV5-1 and TRBJ2-1, with 7 bases identical to TRBD1. The CDR3 covers 15 residues. From germline, CDR1 is SGHRS and CDR2 YFSETQ. Trimming took 5 bases from V and 7 from J; bases not matched to a gene: 12. In DNA form, the CDR3 reads TGCGCCAGCAGACAAGGTTGGACAGGAGCTAATGAGCAGTTCTTC. Its protein product is CASRQGWTGANEQFF. Filled out from reference TRBV5-1 and TRBJ2-1, the complete variable domain reads KAGVTQTPRYLIKTRGQQVTLSCSPISGHRSVSWYQQTPGQGLQFLFEYFSETQRNKGNFPGRFSGRQFSNSRSEMNVSTLELGDSALYLCASRQGWTGANEQFFGPGTRLTVL.

The rearrangement uses TRBV2 and TRBJ2-1; D might be TRBD1 or TRBD2, each matching 5 bases. Per germline, CDR1 SNHLY and CDR2 FYNNEI. V was trimmed by 7 bases and J by 7 bases, leaving 17 bases between them. This CDR3 has 14 amino acids. The CDR3, as DNA: TGTGCCAGCAATTTGAGGGGAGTAGAAAATGAGCAGTTCTTC. Translating it yields CASNLRGVENEQFF.

V gene TRBV25-1 combines with J gene TRBJ1-1; 8 bases fit TRBD1. The CDR3 contains 14 residues. The V gene's germline CDR1 is MGHDK and CDR2 SYGVNS. Losses at the gene ends were 3 bases for V and 5 bases for J; bases not matched to a gene: 5. The CDR3 DNA reads TGTGCCAGCAGTGAGTCACAGGGGGTGACTGAAGCTTTCTTT. Amino acids: CASSESQGVTEAFF.

The chain is built from TRBV11-2 and TRBJ2-1, with 11 bases fitting TRBD2. Trimming at V came to 4 bases and at J to 8 bases, leaving 10 bases not matched to a gene. The V gene's germline CDR1 is SGHAT and CDR2 FQNNGV. This CDR3 is built from 16 residues. The CDR3 loop is CASSSASGRRGDEQFF. CDR3 in DNA: TGTGCCAGCAGCTCCGCTAGCGGGAGGCGTGGGGATGAGCAGTTCTTC.

The table lists this clone with a few counts. The chain recombines TRBV2 with TRBJ1-2; no clear D. V lost 7 bases, J lost 2 bases, and 11 bases lay in between. CDR3 length: 13 amino acids. Germline CDR1 SNHLY, CDR2 FYNNEI. CDR3 coding DNA: TGTGCCAGCAAGGTAATACTAAACTATGGCTACACCTTC. Amino acid sequence: CASKVILNYGYTF.

The CDR3 region has the DNA TGTGCCAGCAGGCATACCGGGACAGGGTTATGGGGCTACACCTTC. It translates to CASRHTGTGLWGYTF. The J gene is TRBJ1-2, the V gene TRBV28; 9 nucleotides agree with TRBD1. CDR1 is MDHEN, CDR2 SYDVKM, per germline. V was clipped by 6 bases and J by 8 bases; unmatched bases: 13. This CDR3 contains 15 residues.

The chain recombines TRBV5-1 with TRBJ2-3, with D possibly called TRBD1 or TRBD2 (5 bases each). The germline V gene has CDR1 SGHRS and CDR2 YFSETQ. This CDR3 has 13 residues. V lost 4 bases to trimming and J lost 5 bases, with 11 bases between them. The CDR3 DNA sequence: TGCGCCAGCAGCCGAGGGGCAGAAGATACGCAGTATTTT. It yields the protein CASSRGAEDTQYF.

The chain employs TRBV6-1 and TRBJ1-4, with D perhaps matching TRBD1 (5 bases). Trimming took off 8 bases at V and 14 bases at J, with 18 bases between the two ends. The germline gives CDR1 MNHNS, CDR2 SASEGT. The length of the CDR3 is 12 residues. CDR3 bases: TGTGCCAGCTGGGACTTGGGTCGGGGCCTGTTTTTT. Translation gives CASWDLGRGLFF.

This chain connects TRBV4-3 to TRBJ1-5, with 7 bases aligning to TRBD1. The trim removed 4 bases at V and 2 bases at J, leaving 2 bases unmatched. The germline V gene encodes CDR1 LGHNA and CDR2 YSLEER. The CDR3 has 14 amino acids. CDR3 nucleotides: TGCGCCAGCAGCCCTACAGGGGGCAATCAGCCCCAGCATTTT. It translates to CASSPTGGNQPQHF.

The chain employs TRBV5-4 and TRBJ2-7; D is possibly TRBD2 (5 bases). The CDR3 spans 15 residues. Germline values: CDR1 SGHNT, CDR2 YYREEE (reference sequence). The V and J ends lost 0 bases and 6 bases respectively, with 16 bases between them. This chain's CDR3 is CASSLGRELDREQYF. The DNA of the CDR3 is TGTGCCAGCAGCTTGGGTAGGGAGTTGGATCGCGAGCAGTACTTC.

The chain joins TRBV4-1 to TRBJ2-7, with a tentative D call TRBD2 (6 bases). This CDR3 is built from 14 residues. Germline V gene lookup returns CDR1 MGHRA and CDR2 YSYEKL. V was trimmed by 6 bases and J by 0 bases, leaving 12 bases between them. Here the CDR3 reads CASRDSGDSYEQYF. The CDR3 coding sequence is TGCGCCAGCAGGGACTCGGGGGACTCCTACGAGCAGTACTTC.

This chain links TRBV4-3 with TRBJ1-2, with 9 positions matching TRBD1. J gave up 6 bases and V 0 bases, and 5 bases lay outside the gene matches. Per the germline V gene, CDR1 is LGHNA and CDR2 is YSLEER. The CDR3 runs 15 residues. This CDR3 is CASSQDGTGGNGYTF. The DNA of the CDR3 is TGCGCCAGCAGCCAAGATGGAACAGGGGGCAATGGCTACACCTTC.

The chain uses TRBV27 and TRBJ2-7, with TRBD1 identical over 8 bases. The CDR3 runs 13 residues. The germline V gene has CDR1 MNHEY and CDR2 SMNVEV (reference sequence). Germline trimming cut 3 bases from V and 3 bases from J; bases unmatched to any gene: 1. The CDR3 reads CASSFTGGYEQYF. The CDR3, as DNA: TGTGCCAGCAGTTTTACAGGGGGCTACGAGCAGTACTTC.